The 24 T cell receptor beta chains listed next were all sequenced from one sample in a study of T-cell memory formation after mild COVID-19. Each CDR3 protein gets one entry after TCRdb re-called the 5' RACE reads with MiXCR. The sample lists under 200,000 distinct CDR3 sequences, roughly 28% occurring once. The sample taken for sequencing was PBMCs or a T cell subset sorted from them (not recorded which). The receptor set was obtained from an adult woman who had mild COVID-19 (a few samples of this study predate the infection). Cell type and time point are not known.

A few counts support this clonotype. The rearrangement links TRBV13 to TRBJ2-1, with 11 bases identical to TRBD2. With 5 bases clipped from V and 1 base from J, the junction kept 7 bases outside the gene matches. The CDR3 contains 17 residues. Germline CDR1 and CDR2: PRHDT and FYEKMQ (reference sequence). The CDR3 DNA reads TGTGCCAGCAGCCACCGTAGCGGGGGGGCTTCCTACAATGAGCAGTTCTTC. As protein: CASSHRSGGASYNEQFF.

This clonotype was counted a few times. The chain carries TRBV7-8 and TRBJ2-7; 8 bases map to TRBD2. J lost 1 base, V lost 0 bases, and 8 bases had no gene match. Per germline, CDR1 SGHVS and CDR2 FQNEAQ. The CDR3 totals 17 residues. The DNA of the CDR3 is TGTGCCAGCAGCTTAGCGCTCCCAGCGGGGGCTTCCTACGAGCAGTACTTC. This encodes CASSLALPAGASYEQYF.

This clonotype was detected many times. J is TRBJ1-1 and V is TRBV6-5; TRBD1 is a possible D gene (6 bases). CDR1 is MNHEY and CDR2 is SVGAGI in the germline V gene. The length of the CDR3 is 17 residues. Trimming shortened V by 5 bases and J by 3 bases, and 22 bases separated the two germline ends. This CDR3 reads CASSTAKGGRGDTEAFF. CDR3 sequence (DNA): TGTGCCAGCAGTACGGCTAAGGGGGGGAGAGGCGACACTGAAGCTTTCTTT.

V is TRBV7-9 and J is TRBJ1-1, with unresolved D. The V gene lost 1 base and the J gene lost 2 bases, with 5 bases spanning the gap. The V gene's germline CDR1 is SEHNR and CDR2 FQNEAQ (reference sequence). The CDR3 loop spans 13 amino acids. The CDR3 protein is CASSLGTNTEAFF. The CDR3 nucleotides are TGTGCCAGCAGCTTAGGCACAAACACTGAAGCTTTCTTT. The full variable domain, in which reference TRBV7-9 and TRBJ1-1 provide the parts outside the CDR3, is DTGVSQNPRHKITKRGQNVTFRCDPISEHNRLYWYRQTLGQGPEFLTYFQNEAQLEKSRLLSDRFSAERPKGSFSTLEIQRTEQGDSAMYLCASSLGTNTEAFFGQGTRLTVV.

The chain has TRBV5-1 and TRBJ1-6; 10 bases agree with TRBD1. The CDR3 length is 17 residues. V dropped 4 bases and J dropped 6; count of bases not matched to a gene: 10. Germline CDR1 is SGHRS and CDR2 is YFSETQ. This CDR3 is CASSPAGTGVRNSPLHF. For the CDR3, the DNA is TGCGCCAGCAGCCCTGCCGGGACAGGGGTTCGTAATTCACCCCTCCACTTT.

In nucleotides, the CDR3 is TGTGCCAGCAGCTCACAGGGAAGGAGGAACACTGAAGCTTTCTTT. Translation gives CASSSQGRRNTEAFF. J is TRBJ1-1 and V is TRBV3-1; D might be TRBD1 (6 bases). From germline, CDR1 is LGHDT and CDR2 YNNKEL (reference sequence). The CDR3 is made up of 15 amino acids. Trimming took 5 bases from V and 1 from J, leaving 14 bases between them. Together with reference TRBV3-1 and TRBJ1-1, the CDR3 gives the full variable domain: DTAVSQTPKYLVTQMGNDKSIKCEQNLGHDTMYWYKQDSKKFLKIMFSYNNKELIINETVPNRFSPKSPDKAHLNLHINSLELGDSAVYFCASSSQGRRNTEAFFGQGTRLTVV.

In this sample, this clonotype turned up a few times. V is TRBV28 and J is TRBJ1-1; D gene ambiguous. The V end lost 6 bases, the J end lost 1 base, and 15 bases lay between the germline ends. The germline gives CDR1 MDHEN, CDR2 SYDVKM. The CDR3 runs to 15 residues. This chain's CDR3 is CASRTSTDGNTEAFF. The CDR3 region has the DNA TGTGCCAGCAGAACCTCTACAGACGGGAACACTGAAGCTTTCTTT. Filled out from reference TRBV28 and TRBJ1-1, the complete variable domain reads DVKVTQSSRYLVKRTGEKVFLECVQDMDHENMFWYRQDPGLGLRLIYFSYDVKMKEKGDIPEGYSVSREKKERFSLILESASTNQTSMYLCASRTSTDGNTEAFFGQGTRLTVV.

The rearrangement joins TRBV2 to TRBJ2-3, with D maybe TRBD2 (5 bases). Germline CDR1 is SNHLY and CDR2 is FYNNEI. The CDR3 contains 14 residues. V lost 5 bases and J lost 0, with 9 bases in between. The CDR3 coding sequence is TGTGCCAGCAGTCCGGAGGCTAGCACAGATACGCAGTATTTT. Its protein product is CASSPEASTDTQYF.

This chain connects TRBV18 to TRBJ2-3; 11 bases line up with TRBD2. Looked up from germline, CDR1 is KGHSH and CDR2 is LQKENI. The J segment lost 4 bases and the V segment lost 4 bases, leaving 10 bases of the junction unmatched. The CDR3 length is 17 residues. The CDR3 bases are TGTGCCAGCTCACAACAAGGACTAGCGGGTGCATCAGATACGCAGTATTTT. It codes for CASSQQGLAGASDTQYF.

Only a few counts were recorded for this clonotype. This rearrangement joins TRBV9 to TRBJ2-1; no clear D. Germline V CDR1 and CDR2: SGDLS, YYNGEE. This CDR3 is built from 15 residues. V was clipped by 0 bases and J by 2 bases, with 9 bases between them. CDR3 residues: CASSVGAVPYNEQFF. The CDR3 DNA is TGTGCCAGCAGCGTAGGGGCAGTACCCTACAATGAGCAGTTCTTC.

In this sample, this clonotype turned up a few times. This chain connects TRBV7-9 to TRBJ2-1; a weak D match, TRBD2 (6 bases). Germline CDR1 and CDR2: SEHNR and FQNEAQ (reference sequence). CDR3 length equals 15 residues. Trimming cost V 5 bases and J 6 bases, with 17 bases left between them. This CDR3 reads CASSPPREVGNEQFF. For the CDR3, the DNA is TGTGCCAGCAGCCCCCCCAGGGAGGTCGGCAATGAGCAGTTCTTC.

In this sample, this clonotype turned up many times. The V gene is TRBV20-1, the J gene TRBJ2-5, with D perhaps matching TRBD1 (6 bases). The CDR3 sequence is 12 residues long. Between the trimmed V and J ends, which lost 1 base and 6 bases, there was a span of 9 bases. In germline, CDR1 is DFQATT, CDR2 SNEGSKA (reference sequence). CDR3 sequence (DNA): TGCAGTGCTAGAGTAGGACAGAAGACCCAGTACTTC. Its protein product is CSARVGQKTQYF.

The chain recombines TRBV3-1 with TRBJ1-1; D gene unclear. This CDR3 is built from 11 residues. V dropped 3 bases and J dropped 11 bases, with 10 bases sitting between them. Germline assignment: CDR1 LGHDT and CDR2 YNNKEL (reference sequence). As DNA, the CDR3 is TGTGCCAGCAGCCACGGTACGGCGGCTTTCTTT. It codes for CASSHGTAAFF. The whole variable domain, remainder taken from reference TRBV3-1 and TRBJ1-1, is DTAVSQTPKYLVTQMGNDKSIKCEQNLGHDTMYWYKQDSKKFLKIMFSYNNKELIINETVPNRFSPKSPDKAHLNLHINSLELGDSAVYFCASSHGTAAFFGQGTRLTVV.

The rearrangement uses TRBV19 and TRBJ2-3, with a tentative D call TRBD2 (5 bases). The germline CDR1 and CDR2 sequences are LNHDA and SQIVND (reference sequence). V dropped 4 bases and J dropped 2 bases, with 10 bases sitting between them. The CDR3 loop spans 14 amino acids. DNA for the CDR3: TGTGCCAGTAGTAGGGAGCTAATCACAGATACGCAGTATTTT. Protein product: CASSRELITDTQYF. Using reference TRBV19 and TRBJ2-3 for the parts outside the CDR3, the full variable domain is DGGITQSPKYLFRKEGQNVTLSCEQNLNHDAMYWYRQDPGQGLRLIYYSQIVNDFQKGDIAEGYSVSREKKESFPLTVTSAQKNPTAFYLCASSRELITDTQYFGPGTRLTVL.

This clonotype was detected only a few times. V and J are TRBV7-2 and TRBJ2-3; 14 bases line up with TRBD2. This CDR3 has 16 residues. Unmatched junction bases numbered 5, after V lost 5 bases and J lost 4 bases. The germline V gene has CDR1 SGHTA and CDR2 FQGNSA. The CDR3 protein is CASSPTSGRDPDTQYF. The CDR3 bases are TGTGCCAGCAGCCCGACTAGCGGGAGGGACCCAGATACGCAGTATTTT.

In this sample, this clonotype turned up a few times. V usage is TRBV14 and J usage is TRBJ2-1; D not certain. Germline-derived CDR1 and CDR2 are SGHDN and FVKESK. This CDR3 has 15 amino acids. Trimming stripped 4 bases from V and 0 bases from J, with 10 bases between. The CDR3 coding sequence is TGTGCCAGCAGCCCTTGGGTCAGCTCCTACAATGAGCAGTTCTTC. It encodes CASSPWVSSYNEQFF.

The chain carries TRBV13 and TRBJ2-3, with D maybe TRBD2 (6 bases). CDR3 size: 15 residues. Trimming left V 5 bases short and J 5 bases short, with 17 bases between. Germline lookup yields CDR1 PRHDT and CDR2 FYEKMQ (reference sequence). The CDR3 sequence: CASSPRDLRGDTQYF. CDR3 in DNA: TGTGCCAGCAGCCCCCGGGACTTGCGGGGAGATACGCAGTATTTT.

This clonotype has more than one count but fewer than ten. V gene TRBV20-1 combines with J gene TRBJ2-1; either TRBD1 or TRBD2 may fit D (5 bases each). The V gene lost 5 bases and the J gene lost 0 bases, with 11 bases spanning the gap. The germline gives CDR1 DFQATT, CDR2 SNEGSKA (reference sequence). The CDR3 has 14 amino acids. The CDR3 DNA reads as TGCAGTGCTCGGCCAGGGAGCTCCTACAATGAGCAGTTCTTC. Its translation: CSARPGSSYNEQFF.

This sequence joins TRBV6-5 and TRBJ2-6, with D possibly matching TRBD2 (6 bases). Germline V gene sequence: CDR1 MNHEY, CDR2 SVGAGI. Trimming cost V 5 bases and J 0 bases, with 14 bases left between them. This CDR3 is 17 amino acids long. The CDR3 here is CASSRDSRSSGANVLTF. The CDR3 bases are TGTGCCAGCAGTCGGGACTCGAGAAGCTCTGGGGCCAACGTCCTGACTTTC.

This chain links TRBV20-1 with TRBJ1-5; 7 nucleotides match TRBD1. The CDR3 totals 16 residues. Germline V gene lookup returns CDR1 DFQATT and CDR2 SNEGSKA (reference sequence). Trimming cost V 6 bases and J 6 bases; bases outside gene matches: 17. The CDR3 nucleotides read TGCAGTGCCAGGGACAGCGGGGCACCCGGGGGTCAGCCCCAGCATTTT. This encodes CSARDSGAPGGQPQHF.

J is TRBJ2-1 and V is TRBV7-6, with D possibly TRBD2 on 6 matching bases. The CDR3 has 16 residues. The germline V gene encodes CDR1 SGHVS and CDR2 FNYEAQ. V lost 5 bases and J 4 bases, leaving 18 bases between the germline ends. The DNA of the CDR3 is TGTGCCAGCAGCCCCCGCCCCCGGCGGGAATACAATGAGCAGTTCTTC. Translation gives CASSPRPRREYNEQFF. The whole variable domain, remainder taken from reference TRBV7-6 and TRBJ2-1, is GAGVSQSPRYKVTKRGQDVALRCDPISGHVSLYWYRQALGQGPEFLTYFNYEAQQDKSGLPNDRFSAERPEGSISTLTIQRTEQRDSAMYRCASSPRPRREYNEQFFGPGTRLTVL.

This clonotype was observed a handful of times. The chain couples TRBV7-2 to TRBJ2-4, with D perhaps matching TRBD1 or TRBD2 (6 bases each). CDR1 is SGHTA, CDR2 FQGNSA, per germline. The CDR3 sequence is 16 residues long. The V end lost 2 bases, the J end lost 2 bases, and 13 bases lay between the germline ends. The CDR3 protein is CASSLLGGLPKNIQYF. The CDR3 nucleotides are TGTGCCAGCAGCTTATTGGGGGGCTTACCCAAAAACATTCAGTACTTC.

The rearrangement links TRBV12-3 or TRBV12-4 to TRBJ1-1; 7 bases align to TRBD1. V trimming: 4 bases; J trimming: 0 bases; junction bases outside the gene matches: 8. CDR3 length equals 16 residues. The CDR3 DNA is TGTGCCAGCAGTTCCTATCTGGGACAGATGAACACTGAAGCTTTCTTT. Protein: CASSSYLGQMNTEAFF.

The chain couples TRBV6-1 to TRBJ2-1; 9 positions agree with TRBD1. The CDR3 runs to 15 residues. With V trimmed by 6 bases and J by 6 bases, 9 bases remained unmatched. Germline CDR1 reads MNHNS; CDR2 reads SASEGT. The CDR3 protein is CASRRGQGRSNEQFF. The CDR3 DNA is TGTGCCAGCAGACGGGGACAGGGTCGGAGCAATGAGCAGTTCTTC.